The entry that follows covers one T cell receptor (delta chain) sequence. The clone's antigen remains unknown. Translating this DNA gives a protein that differs at residue 9 from the TCRdb one, which belongs to a much larger clone; a read error is likely, and the protein shown is this translation. Per the germline V gene, GEAIGNYY is the CDR1 and EKD is the CDR2. The junction carries 31 bases between V and J, which are trimmed by 0 bases and 9 bases respectively. The cysteine opens and the phenylalanine closes a CDR3 of 19 amino acids. Kept here is only the CDR3 DNA, which spans 57 bases and is read in frame from base 1. Bulk sequencing of complete TCR delta chain (Vdelta2) repertoires was used to follow how often functionally characterized gamma9delta2 T cell clones occurred. The Dutch blood bank supplied purchased peripheral blood from anonymous healthy donors. gamma9delta2 T cells analyzed in the study originated from peripheral blood of healthy donors.

Library creation used PCR. Reads for this sample came from an Illumina MiSeq. Processing in the source paper ran as follows. When TRDV repertoire clonotype frequencies were reported, any clonotype that had only a single read was left out. TCRdb called clones from the public reads with CATT, and repeated DNA sequences were later combined into one row. TCRdb assigned the V and J calls; the authors' analysis was not used. This sample comprises some 1,500 delta-chain clones, roughly 17% of them detected only once. The top ten hold approximately 64% of the sample. This record comes from a study of TRDV2 sequences in healthy donors (dated by TCRdb to the early 2020s). Broadly, across the study: Fewer than 25 single-cell-derived gamma9delta2 T cell clones spanning the full range of antitumor activity were TCR-sequenced and traced within the bulk repertoire. Beyond this particular receptor, the publication reports: The observed TCRdelta repertoires were strongly focused, but the frequency of each clonotype showed no correlation with the antitumor functional potential of the corresponding clone. The TCRdelta clonotypes of several highly reactive clones appeared rare, since those clonotypes could not be detected in the bulk sequencing data from the donors of those clones.

The clonotype comes from a human donor in good health. The specimen sequenced was Vd2+ gamma-delta T cells from blood. In light of the paper, this sample's cell subset or site label describes: TCR Vdelta2-expressing (gamma9delta2) T cells. Rearrangement joined TRDV2 to TRDJ1, with no D gene named confidently. The CDR3 is CACDTVQGRPVTGSSQLIF. The DNA sequence follows: TGTGCCTGTGACACCGTCCAAGGGCGTCCGGTGACCGGATCTTCTCAACTCATCTTT.